This T cell receptor beta chain is from a study of blood T cell repertoires in COVID-19. Overall study context: COVID-19 samples, acute and convalescent, were from the United States, Italy and Spain. In each case, the material was cDNA or gDNA derived from T cells, B-cell-depleted T cells, or PBMCs.

V was trimmed by 5 bases and J by 2 bases, leaving 16 bases between them. Germline lookup yields CDR1 SGHVS and CDR2 FQNEAQ. The CDR3 covers 15 residues. Authors' processing steps: Reference gene primer amplification gave nucleated cell count estimates. Using immunoSEQ multiplex PCR, the repertoire was profiled, and TCRdb retains in-frame clones only, with some absent. V and J calls and clone size are as listed in that table; D and trimming were resolved from the DNA. The sample comprises 62,000 or so clones, about 88% of which are singletons, and approximately 4.7% rests with the top ten. The sequenced material came from peripheral blood. This sequence originates from a human donor in a cohort sampled during active COVID-19. The chain uses TRBV7-8 and TRBJ2-7; weak D call: TRBD1 (6 bases). CDR3 loop: CASSPRGGVPYEQYF. CDR3 bases: TGTGCCAGCAGCCCCCGAGGGGGAGTTCCCTACGAGCAGTACTTC.